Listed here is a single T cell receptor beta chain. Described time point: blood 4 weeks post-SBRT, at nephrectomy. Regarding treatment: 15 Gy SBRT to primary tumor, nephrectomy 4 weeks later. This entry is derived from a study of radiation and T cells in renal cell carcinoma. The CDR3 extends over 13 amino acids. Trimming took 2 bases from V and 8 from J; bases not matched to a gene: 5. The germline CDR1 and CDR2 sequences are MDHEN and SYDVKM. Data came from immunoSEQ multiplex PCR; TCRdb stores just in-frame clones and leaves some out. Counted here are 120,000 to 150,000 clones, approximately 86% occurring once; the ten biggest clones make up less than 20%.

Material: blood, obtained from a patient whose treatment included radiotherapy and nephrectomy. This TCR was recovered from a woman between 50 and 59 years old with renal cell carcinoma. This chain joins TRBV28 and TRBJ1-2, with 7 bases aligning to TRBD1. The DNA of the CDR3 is TGTGCCAGCAGTTTAAATCAGGGGGGCGGCTACACCTTC. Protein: CASSLNQGGGYTF.